This TCR beta chain came from a study of CD8 T cells in ankylosing spondylitis. TCRdb reprocessed the 5' RACE reads via MiXCR and lists one record per CDR3 protein. The profile shows 100,000 to 150,000 distinct CDR3 sequences, approximately 9.7% of them singletons. The CDR3 totals 15 residues. Trimming removed 0 bases from V and 3 bases from J; junction bases left unmatched: 6. Germline CDR1 reads DFQATT; CDR2 reads SNEGSKA (reference sequence). This clonotype was counted between two and nine times. Sequences were obtained from blood, either unsorted or a sorted T cell fraction (not recorded which). This sequence originates from a male donor with ankylosing spondylitis or in good health (not recorded which). The genes are TRBV20-1 and TRBJ2-7; the match to TRBD1 covers 9 bases. CDR3 sequence (DNA): TGCAGTGCTAGAGATATGACAGGGGGGGACTACGAGCAGTACTTC. This gives the protein CSARDMTGGDYEQYF.